The present T cell receptor beta chain was sequenced within a study of blood T cell repertoires in COVID-19. At the level of the study: The origin of the acute and convalescent COVID-19 samples was the United States, Italy and Spain. T cells, B-cell-depleted T cells, or PBMCs supplied cDNA or gDNA.

Patients in Seattle were enrolled during active infection, then followed longitudinally. Source study methods: Amplification from reference gene primers served as the basis for estimated nucleated cell counts. The protocol was immunoSEQ multiplex PCR, while the TCRdb copy is restricted to in-frame clones and leaves out a portion. V and J calls and clone size come straight from that table; D and trimming were deduced from the DNA. This repertoire shows about 160,000 clones, approximately 86% found once; its top ten account for 6.5% to 8.5%. CDR1 is LNHDA and CDR2 is SQIVND in the germline V gene (reference sequence). The CDR3 consists of 13 residues. Unmatched junction bases numbered 6, after V lost 5 bases and J lost 8 bases.

The chain has TRBV19 and TRBJ1-3; TRBD1 matches at 7 bases. The sequenced sample was peripheral blood. The receptor's source is a woman aged 35 to 49 with COVID-19, enrolled during active disease. The CDR3 region is CASSWTGLDTIYF. The CDR3 DNA follows: TGTGCCAGTAGTTGGACAGGTTTGGACACCATATATTTT. The entire variable domain, with the rest obtained from reference TRBV19 and TRBJ1-3, is as follows: DGGITQSPKYLFRKEGQNVTLSCEQNLNHDAMYWYRQDPGQGLRLIYYSQIVNDFQKGDIAEGYSVSREKKESFPLTVTSAQKNPTAFYLCASSWTGLDTIYFGEGSWLTVV.